This TCR beta chain was sequenced in a study of blood T cell repertoires in COVID-19. Across the whole study: The United States, Italy and Spain were the sources of the acute and convalescent COVID-19 samples.

Clones were sequenced by immunoSEQ multiplex PCR, and TCRdb holds only the in-frame ones, with some missing. The sample has about 260,000 clones, around 90% seen once; the top ten hold around 2.6%. The CDR3 spans 16 residues. Germline lookup yields CDR1 SNHLY and CDR2 FYNNEI. V was clipped by 3 bases and J by 5 bases, with 19 bases between them. Specimen: peripheral blood. The receptor comes from a person aged 18 to 35 with COVID-19, enrolled during active disease. The gene calls are TRBV2 and TRBJ1-2; possibly TRBD1 for D (6 bases). The CDR3 protein is CASSEMGHGPGYGYTF. The CDR3 nucleotides read TGTGCCAGCAGTGAGATGGGACATGGCCCGGGGTATGGCTACACCTTC.